This TCR beta chain was recorded in a study of technical replicates of blood from a handful of donors. Germline values: CDR1 SGHTA, CDR2 FQGTGA. After removal of 5 bases from V and 3 bases from J, the junction contained 6 bases not matched to a gene. This CDR3 has 14 residues. The protocol was immunoSEQ multiplex PCR, while the TCRdb copy is restricted to in-frame clones and leaves out a portion. The data show almost 70,000 clones, with roughly nine tenths seen just once and about 0.38% held by the top ten. The specimen sequenced was T cells isolated from PBMCs. The rearrangement links TRBV7-3 to TRBJ2-5, with 7 bases identical to TRBD1. The clonotype originates from a human donor in good health. The CDR3 nucleotides read TGTGCCAGCAGCCTGACAGGGTCGGAAGAGACCCAGTACTTC. As protein: CASSLTGSEETQYF.